A single sample gave rise to the 5 T cell receptor beta chains below, sequenced in a study of CD8 T cells in Susac syndrome. An amount of RNA that ranged from roughly 0.5 to 1 ug was reverse transcribed with random hexamers. TCRdb fed the immunoSEQ multiplex PCR reads into MiXCR, producing one record per CDR3 protein. The repertoire holds a few hundred thousand distinct CDR3 sequences, with 95% as singletons. The material sequenced was CD4+ T cells from PBMCs. These receptors were collected from a human donor with multiple sclerosis.

The rearrangement uses TRBV29-1 and TRBJ2-1, with TRBD2 matching over 10 bases. The V and J ends lost 6 bases and 8 bases, in that order; junction bases with no gene match: 10. This CDR3 spans 14 amino acids. CDR1 is SQVTM and CDR2 is ANQGSEA in the germline V gene. CDR3 nucleotides: TGCAGCGTCGAAAGAACTAGCGGGATACATGAGCAGTTCTTC. Its protein is CSVERTSGIHEQFF.

CDR3 sequence (DNA): TGCAGTGCTAGATCTCCCTCAGGGGTCGAGCAGTACTTC. Its protein product is CSARSPSGVEQYF. V is TRBV20-1 and J is TRBJ2-7; TRBD1 is a possible D gene (6 bases). The V gene lost 2 bases and the J gene lost 6 bases, with 14 bases spanning the gap. CDR3 length: 13 residues. Germline V gene data show CDR1 as DFQATT and CDR2 as SNEGSKA (reference sequence).

The chain carries TRBV2 and TRBJ2-7, with 8 bases identical to TRBD2. CDR3 size: 15 residues. The V segment lost 4 bases and the J segment 2 bases; nucleotides outside the gene matches: 7. Germline V lookup: CDR1 SNHLY, CDR2 FYNNEI. The CDR3 bases are TGTGCCAGCAGTGGGGCAACTAGCGGACCCTACGAGCAGTACTTC. Translated: CASSGATSGPYEQYF.

V is TRBV20-1 and J is TRBJ2-6; unclear D gene. Germline CDR1 DFQATT, CDR2 SNEGSKA (reference sequence). This CDR3 spans 14 amino acids. V was clipped by 5 bases and J by 0 bases, with 8 bases between them. The CDR3 sequence: CSAPQNSGANVLTF. CDR3 DNA sequence: TGCAGTGCTCCACAGAACTCTGGGGCCAACGTCCTGACTTTC.

The chain recombines TRBV19 with TRBJ2-2; no reliable D call. The CDR3 loop spans 15 amino acids. Looked up from germline, CDR1 is LNHDA and CDR2 is SQIVND (reference sequence). The V end was cut by 3 bases, the J end by 6 bases, with 14 bases between. The CDR3 sequence: CASSIGLRSAGELFF. CDR3 in DNA: TGTGCCAGTAGTATTGGTTTGAGGTCGGCCGGGGAGCTGTTTTTT.